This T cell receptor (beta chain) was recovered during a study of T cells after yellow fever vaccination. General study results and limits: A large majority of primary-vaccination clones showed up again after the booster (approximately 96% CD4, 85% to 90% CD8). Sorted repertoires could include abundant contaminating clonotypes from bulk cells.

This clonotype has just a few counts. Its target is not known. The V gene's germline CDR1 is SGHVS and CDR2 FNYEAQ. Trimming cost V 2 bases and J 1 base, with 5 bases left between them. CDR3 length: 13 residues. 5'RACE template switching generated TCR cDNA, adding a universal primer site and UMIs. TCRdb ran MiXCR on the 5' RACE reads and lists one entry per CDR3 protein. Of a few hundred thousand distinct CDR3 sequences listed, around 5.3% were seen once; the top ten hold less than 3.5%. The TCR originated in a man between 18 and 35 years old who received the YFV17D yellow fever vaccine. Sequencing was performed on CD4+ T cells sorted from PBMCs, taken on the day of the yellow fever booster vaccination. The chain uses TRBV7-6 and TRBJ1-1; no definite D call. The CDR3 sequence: CASSLQTNTEAFF. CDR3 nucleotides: TGTGCCAGCAGCTTACAGACGAACACTGAAGCTTTCTTT.